The 5 T cell receptor beta chains in this list originate from one sample, sequenced in a study of human T cells and chemical hapten exposure. Indicated time point: pre-sensitization, week 0. Sample treatment: therapeutic diphenylcyclopropenone sensitization with weekly scalp DPC. TCRdb reprocessed the RACE reads via MiXCR and lists one record per CDR3 protein. This repertoire shows about 380,000 distinct CDR3 sequences, 4.5% to 5.5% found once; its top ten account for roughly 2.6%. Specimen: whole blood, collected in connection with sensitization to the hapten diphenylcyclopropenone (DPC). The receptors were sampled from a woman between 45 and 60 years old with alopecia areata. Some clones in this sample may be carry-over from other donors' samples.

There are many counts of this clonotype. In nucleotides, the CDR3 is TGTGCCAGCAGTGGGGGGGGTCAGCCCCAGCATTTT. This codes for CASSGGGQPQHF. The genes are TRBV6-1 and TRBJ1-5; D is possibly TRBD1 (5 bases). V was trimmed by 4 bases and J by 6 bases, leaving 7 bases between them. CDR3 length equals 12 residues. Germline loops: CDR1 MNHNS, CDR2 SASEGT.

This clonotype was observed many times. The chain links TRBV2 to TRBJ2-3; 14 bases agree with TRBD2. V lost 7 bases to trimming and J lost 0 bases; unmatched junction nucleotides: 12. CDR1 and CDR2 (germline): SNHLY, FYNNEI. The CDR3 has 19 amino acids. The chain's CDR3 is CASILLGLAGASSTDTQYF. In nucleotides, the CDR3 is TGTGCCAGCATTTTGCTGGGACTAGCGGGGGCCTCAAGCACAGATACGCAGTATTTT. Based on the CDR3 plus reference TRBV2 and TRBJ2-3, the full variable domain is EPEVTQTPSHQVTQMGQEVILRCVPISNHLYFYWYRQILGQKVEFLVSFYNNEISEKSEIFDDQFSVERPDGSNFTLKIRSTKLEDSAMYFCASILLGLAGASSTDTQYFGPGTRLTVL.

This clonotype was seen a handful of times. The J gene is TRBJ2-1, the V gene TRBV19; 10 nucleotides agree with TRBD2. Germline lookup yields CDR1 LNHDA and CDR2 SQIVND (reference sequence). CDR3 length equals 16 residues. After removal of 9 bases from V and 0 bases from J, the junction contained 8 bases not matched to a gene. The CDR3 sequence is CASTPAGGPSYNEQFF. The CDR3 region has the DNA TGTGCCAGCACCCCAGCGGGGGGGCCCTCCTACAATGAGCAGTTCTTC. Filled out from reference TRBV19 and TRBJ2-1, the complete variable domain reads DGGITQSPKYLFRKEGQNVTLSCEQNLNHDAMYWYRQDPGQGLRLIYYSQIVNDFQKGDIAEGYSVSREKKESFPLTVTSAQKNPTAFYLCASTPAGGPSYNEQFFGPGTRLTVL.

The V and J genes are TRBV9 and TRBJ1-5, with TRBD1 as a possible D gene (6 bases). The CDR3 sequence is 16 residues long. V shed 4 bases and J shed 6 bases, with 20 bases lying between them. The germline gives CDR1 SGDLS, CDR2 YYNGEE. As DNA, the CDR3 is TGTGCCAGCAGCCCGGAACAGGGAGGCGATGGTCAGCCCCAGCATTTT. This gives the protein CASSPEQGGDGQPQHF.

This clonotype has at least ten counts. The J gene is TRBJ2-7, the V gene TRBV5-4, with D tentatively TRBD1 (5 bases). The CDR3 sequence is 12 residues long. CDR1 is SGHNT and CDR2 is YYREEE in the germline V gene (reference sequence). Trimming shortened V by 0 bases and J by 6 bases, and 7 bases separated the two germline ends. The CDR3: CASSLDRLEQYF. The CDR3 DNA reads TGTGCCAGCAGCTTGGACAGGCTCGAGCAGTACTTC.